This T cell receptor (beta chain) was sequenced during a study of T cell responses to AZD1222 COVID-19 vaccine. The study, taken as a whole, reports: Mostly white British, mostly female donors; authors suggested clonal diversity may be underestimated.

As to this clone: The antigen is undetermined.

Sequencing was performed with immunoSEQ multiplex PCR; in TCRdb, only in-frame clones are kept and a portion is missing. The sample lists some 150,000 clones; more than 80% were seen once. The sample was peripheral blood, taken on day 0 of AZD1222 vaccination. This TCR came from an adult in good health.

Written as DNA, the CDR3 is TGTGCCAGTAGTATAGAAGGAAATCAGCCCCAGCATTTT. Residues: CASSIEGNQPQHF. The chain links TRBV19 to TRBJ1-5; D not certain. CDR1 LNHDA and CDR2 SQIVND come from the germline V gene (reference sequence). This CDR3 is built from 13 residues. The V gene lost 0 bases and the J gene lost 4 bases, with 4 bases spanning the gap.